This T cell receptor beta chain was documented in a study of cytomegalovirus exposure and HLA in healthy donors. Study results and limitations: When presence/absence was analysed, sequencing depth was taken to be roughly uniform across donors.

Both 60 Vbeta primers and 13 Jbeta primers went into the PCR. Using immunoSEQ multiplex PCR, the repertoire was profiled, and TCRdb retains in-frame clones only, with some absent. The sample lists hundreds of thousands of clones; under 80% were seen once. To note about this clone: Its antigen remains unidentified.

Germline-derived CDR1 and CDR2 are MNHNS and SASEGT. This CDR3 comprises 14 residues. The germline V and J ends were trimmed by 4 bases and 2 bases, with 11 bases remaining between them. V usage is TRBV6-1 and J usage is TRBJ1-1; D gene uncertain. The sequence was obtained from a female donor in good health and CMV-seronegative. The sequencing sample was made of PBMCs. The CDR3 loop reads CASSGNGLNTEAFF. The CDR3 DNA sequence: TGTGCCAGCAGTGGCAACGGACTAAACACTGAAGCTTTCTTT.